The present entry profiles one T cell receptor beta chain with its context. These data come from a study of CD8 T cells in Susac syndrome. Germline V gene data show CDR1 as LGHNA and CDR2 as YSLEER. CDR3 length equals 16 residues. V was trimmed by 0 bases and J by 1 base, leaving 7 bases between them. RNA amounts of roughly 0.45 to 1 ug underwent reverse transcription with random hexamers. TCRdb processed the immunoSEQ multiplex PCR reads anew with MiXCR; each CDR3 protein has one entry. The sample consists of 95,000 to 150,000 distinct CDR3 sequences, under 96% of them appearing once. Purification of the CD8+ and CD4+ T cells relied on negative isolation, and TEMRA cells underwent FACS enrichment.

The chain combines TRBV4-3 with TRBJ2-6; D ambiguous. The origin of this receptor is a human donor with Susac syndrome. The sequenced material came from CD4+ T cells from PBMCs. In DNA form, the CDR3 reads TGCGCCAGCAGCCAAGATGGCAGTTCTGGGGCCAACGTCCTGACTTTC. It specifies CASSQDGSSGANVLTF.